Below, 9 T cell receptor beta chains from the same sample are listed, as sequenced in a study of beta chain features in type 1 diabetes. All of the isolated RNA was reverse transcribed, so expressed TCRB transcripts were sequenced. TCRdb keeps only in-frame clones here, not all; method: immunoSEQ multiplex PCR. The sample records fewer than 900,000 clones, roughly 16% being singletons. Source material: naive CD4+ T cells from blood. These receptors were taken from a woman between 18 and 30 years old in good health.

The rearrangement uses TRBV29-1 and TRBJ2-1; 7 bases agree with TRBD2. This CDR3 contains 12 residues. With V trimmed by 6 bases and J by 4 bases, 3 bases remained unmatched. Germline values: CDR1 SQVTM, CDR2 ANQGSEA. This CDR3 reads CSVKREYNEQFF. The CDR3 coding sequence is TGCAGCGTGAAGCGGGAATACAATGAGCAGTTCTTC.

For the CDR3, the DNA is TGTGCCAGCAGCACGGGTTTCATGGCCCGCGGTGTTCAGCCCCAGCATTTT. Its protein product is CASSTGFMARGVQPQHF. The chain joins TRBV7-8 to TRBJ1-5; D not certain. Germline V lookup: CDR1 SGHVS, CDR2 FQNEAQ. The CDR3 is 17 amino acids. With 5 bases removed from V and 6 bases from J, the gap between germline ends came to 23 bases.

CDR3 coding DNA: TGTGCCAGCAGCTTAGGGACAGTGCCAGCTGGAAACACCATATATTTT. Residues: CASSLGTVPAGNTIYF. This sequence joins TRBV7-8 and TRBJ1-3; TRBD1 is a possible D gene (6 bases). CDR3 length equals 16 residues. Trimming took off 1 base at V and 2 bases at J, with 12 bases between the two ends. CDR1 is SGHVS, CDR2 FQNEAQ, per germline.

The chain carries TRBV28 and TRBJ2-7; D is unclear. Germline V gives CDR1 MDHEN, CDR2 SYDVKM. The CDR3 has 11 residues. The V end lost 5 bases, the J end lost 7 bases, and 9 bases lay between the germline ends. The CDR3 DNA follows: TGTGCCAGCAGTATCGTGAGGGAGCAGTACTTC. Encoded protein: CASSIVREQYF.

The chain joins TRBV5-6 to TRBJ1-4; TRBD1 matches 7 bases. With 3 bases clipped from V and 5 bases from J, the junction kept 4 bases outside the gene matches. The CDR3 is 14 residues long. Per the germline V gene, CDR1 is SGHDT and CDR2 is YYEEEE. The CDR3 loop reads CASSSGTENEKLFF. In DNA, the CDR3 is TGTGCCAGCAGCTCCGGGACAGAAAATGAAAAACTGTTTTTT.

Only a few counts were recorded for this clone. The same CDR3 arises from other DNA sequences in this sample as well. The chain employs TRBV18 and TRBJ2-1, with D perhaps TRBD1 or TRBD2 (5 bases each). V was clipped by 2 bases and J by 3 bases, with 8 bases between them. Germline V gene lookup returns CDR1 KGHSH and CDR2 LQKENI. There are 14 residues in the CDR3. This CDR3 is CASSPGTGYNEQFF. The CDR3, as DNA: TGTGCCAGCTCACCAGGGACCGGCTACAATGAGCAGTTCTTC. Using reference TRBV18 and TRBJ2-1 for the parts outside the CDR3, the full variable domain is NAGVMQNPRHLVRRRGQEARLRCSPMKGHSHVYWYRQLPEEGLKFMVYLQKENIIDESGMPKERFSAEFPKEGPSILRIQQVVRGDSAAYFCASSPGTGYNEQFFGPGTRLTVL.

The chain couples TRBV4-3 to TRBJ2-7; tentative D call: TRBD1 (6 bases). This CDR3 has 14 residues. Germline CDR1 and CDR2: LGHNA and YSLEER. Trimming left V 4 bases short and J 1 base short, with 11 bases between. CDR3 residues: CASSRRDTSYEQYF. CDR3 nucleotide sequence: TGCGCCAGCAGCCGCCGGGACACATCCTACGAGCAGTACTTC.

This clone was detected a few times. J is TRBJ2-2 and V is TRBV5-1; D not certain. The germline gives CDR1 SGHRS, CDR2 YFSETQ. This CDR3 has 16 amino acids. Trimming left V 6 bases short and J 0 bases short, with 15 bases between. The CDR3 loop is CASTPTGRTNTGELFF. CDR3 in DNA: TGCGCCAGCACCCCAACCGGCCGGACGAACACCGGGGAGCTGTTTTTT.

The CDR3 loop reads CASSEREVDEQYF. Here the CDR3 DNA reads TGTGCCAGTTCTGAGCGGGAGGTTGATGAGCAGTACTTC. V and J are TRBV19 and TRBJ2-5, with TRBD2 identical over 9 bases. J lost 11 bases, V lost 8 bases, and 12 bases had no gene match. The V gene's germline CDR1 is LNHDA and CDR2 SQIVND (reference sequence). The CDR3 length is 13 residues.